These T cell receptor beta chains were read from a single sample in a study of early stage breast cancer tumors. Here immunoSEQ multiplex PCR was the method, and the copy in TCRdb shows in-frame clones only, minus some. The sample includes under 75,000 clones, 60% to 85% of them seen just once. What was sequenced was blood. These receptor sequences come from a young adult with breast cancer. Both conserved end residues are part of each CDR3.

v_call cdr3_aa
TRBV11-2 CASSPQYGETQYF
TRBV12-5 CASGLASEQFF
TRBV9 CASSVVSQYEAFF
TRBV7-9 CASSLAPAESTDTQYF
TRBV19 CASSLGTGITPLHF
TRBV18 CASSSQANYGYTF
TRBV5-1 CASRGQVEFF
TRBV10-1 CASKGTSGDNEQFF
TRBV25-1 CASSAKDSSYNEQFF
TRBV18 CASSPPSTASTEAFF
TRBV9 CASSVKGGTEAFF
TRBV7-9 CASSLAGTMETQYF
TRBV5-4 CASSQRSGIVEQYF
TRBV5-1 CASSLGLAIYNEQFF
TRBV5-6 CASSLRGADEQFF
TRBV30 CAWSAGLAFSGANVLTF
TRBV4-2 CASSQRLDSALEQYF
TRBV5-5 CATTPHPGRRKYF
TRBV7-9 CASSPFGGETQYF
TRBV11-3 CASSQRTSGELFF
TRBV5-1 CASSLIQGVETEAFF
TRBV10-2 CASRRQRDEQYF
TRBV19 CASSTRGTGGAYSNQPQHF
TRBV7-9 CASSLSGGATEAFF
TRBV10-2 CASYTHLEVTEAFF
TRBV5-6 CASTLRGGGGSYEQYF
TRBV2 CASREYEQYF
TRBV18 CASSPQYGDNQPQHF
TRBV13 CASSPEGRKASEQYF
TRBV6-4 CASSLGGANTQYF
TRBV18 CAVPRGQGVSGELFF
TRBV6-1 CASSGQVPSSGNTIYF
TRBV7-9 CASSPGLVEKLFF
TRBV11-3 CASSRDGLNTDTQYF
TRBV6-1 CASSEVAGVLYNEQFF
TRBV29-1 CSVRESSGANVLTF
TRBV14 CASSPIRTSETYEQYF
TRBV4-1 CASSPGGVLGGYTF
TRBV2 CASSAQTDLGGDEQFF
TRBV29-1 CSVRPDSSTEAFF
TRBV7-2 CASSSTGTNTPTETGELFF
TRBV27 CATHQQGIYNEQFF
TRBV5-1 CASTTGPLGRGETQYF
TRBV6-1 CAGNLGGATDTQYF
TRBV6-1 CASSDGQGVNEKLFF
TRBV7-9 CASSLEGLGHQPQHF
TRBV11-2 CASSLEGYNEQFF
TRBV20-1 CSAIYTRGQYF
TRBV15 CATSGQTGMNTEAFF
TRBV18 CASSPPSAGDTEAFF
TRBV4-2 CASSQDPEGSSYNSPLHF
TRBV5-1 CASGREGQATDTQYF
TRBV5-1 CASSLGTSGSNEQFF
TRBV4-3 CASSQVIWGYEQYF
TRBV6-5 CASSYSSGSPYNEQFF
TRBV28 CASRGGTAYEQYF
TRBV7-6 CASSLGEGRYEQYF
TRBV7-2 CASSRAGSSYEQYF